The 31 T cell receptor beta chains presented below share a single source sample, sequenced in a study of T-cell memory formation after mild COVID-19. One entry per CDR3 protein results from TCRdb running MiXCR on the 5' RACE reads. The repertoire includes 250,000 to 350,000 distinct CDR3 sequences, about a sixth of them detected once, and around 23% sits in the top ten. The sequenced material came from PBMCs or a T cell subset sorted from them (not recorded which). These receptors all come from a man younger than 35 who had mild COVID-19 (a few samples of this study predate the infection). Cell type and time point are not known.

This clonotype has just a few counts. The chain is built from TRBV6-5 and TRBJ1-1, with D uncertain. This CDR3 has 13 amino acids. Germline loops: CDR1 MNHEY, CDR2 SVGAGI. V was cut by 7 bases and J by 0 bases, with 9 bases left in between. The CDR3 coding sequence is TGTGCCAGCAACGGACGGTTGAACACTGAAGCTTTCTTT. Translating it yields CASNGRLNTEAFF.

V gene TRBV7-9 combines with J gene TRBJ1-2; D unresolved. The CDR3 covers 14 residues. Trimming took off 0 bases at V and 6 bases at J, with 11 bases between the two ends. Germline V gene data show CDR1 as SEHNR and CDR2 as FQNEAQ (reference sequence). The CDR3 bases are TGTGCCAGCAGCTTAGCCCGCGGGGTGGATGGCTACACCTTC. As protein: CASSLARGVDGYTF.

This clonotype has a count of ten or more. This chain connects TRBV5-1 to TRBJ2-4; D tentatively reads TRBD1 or TRBD2 (5 bases each). The V gene lost 7 bases and the J gene lost 5 bases, with 10 bases spanning the gap. Germline V gives CDR1 SGHRS, CDR2 YFSETQ. The CDR3 runs 12 residues. The CDR3 loop is CASRDGENIQYF. CDR3 in DNA: TGCGCCAGCCGGGACGGAGAAAACATTCAGTACTTC.

This clonotype has a handful of counts. V is TRBV10-3 and J is TRBJ2-1, with a possible D match to TRBD1 (6 bases). V was trimmed by 0 bases and J by 6 bases, leaving 15 bases between them. The CDR3 totals 16 residues. Looked up from germline, CDR1 is ENHRY and CDR2 is SYGVKD. Here the CDR3 reads CAISESTLRDTNEQFF. The CDR3 DNA is TGTGCCATCAGTGAGTCGACTCTGAGGGACACCAATGAGCAGTTCTTC.

The chain couples TRBV7-3 to TRBJ2-1; the match to TRBD1 covers 8 bases. The J segment lost 2 bases and the V segment lost 4 bases, leaving 7 bases of the junction unmatched. The CDR3 runs to 16 residues. The V gene's germline CDR1 is SGHTA and CDR2 FQGTGA. CDR3 DNA: TGTGCCAGCAGCTCACCGGACAGGGACCCCTACAATGAGCAGTTCTTC. It specifies CASSSPDRDPYNEQFF.

This clonotype occurred many times. V is TRBV7-2 and J is TRBJ1-2, with a tentative D call TRBD1 (5 bases). CDR1 and CDR2 (germline): SGHTA, FQGNSA. The CDR3 is made up of 14 amino acids. Trimming stripped 1 base from V and 6 bases from J, with 12 bases between. The CDR3 DNA follows: TGTGCCAGCAGCTTAGTGGGCAGGGCTGATGGCTACACCTTC. This translates into CASSLVGRADGYTF.

CDR3: CASSTRLAGGRGDTQYF. CDR3 nucleotides: TGTGCCAGCAGCACAAGACTAGCGGGGGGCCGCGGAGATACGCAGTATTTT. The chain has TRBV9 and TRBJ2-3; 13 nucleotides match TRBD2. CDR1 and CDR2 (germline): SGDLS, YYNGEE. The CDR3 consists of 17 residues. J gave up 5 bases and V 4 bases, and 10 bases lay outside the gene matches.

This clonotype came up many times. The CDR3 loop is CASSLNRGGSPLHF. In DNA, the CDR3 is TGTGCCAGCAGCTTAAACAGGGGAGGTTCACCCCTCCACTTT. V and J are TRBV7-2 and TRBJ1-6; 7 bases match TRBD1. Unmatched junction bases numbered 4, after V lost 2 bases and J lost 9 bases. The germline V gene encodes CDR1 SGHTA and CDR2 FQGNSA. CDR3 length: 14 residues.

Only a few counts were recorded for this clonotype. The CDR3: CASSLDWSSYEQYF. The CDR3 bases are TGTGCCAGCAGCCTAGACTGGAGCTCCTACGAGCAGTACTTC. The chain combines TRBV7-6 with TRBJ2-7; no definite D call. Germline CDR1 and CDR2: SGHVS and FNYEAQ. V was clipped by 5 bases and J by 0 bases, with 11 bases between them. The CDR3 covers 14 residues.

This clonotype was seen a few times. The CDR3 sequence: CASSLLRDSHSYEQYF. CDR3 DNA sequence: TGTGCCAGCAGCCTTCTACGGGATAGCCACTCCTACGAGCAGTACTTC. The chain has TRBV4-2 and TRBJ2-7, with D tentatively TRBD2 (5 bases). The germline V gene has CDR1 LGHNA and CDR2 YNFKEQ. This CDR3 region has 16 residues. V gave up 4 bases and J gave up 0 bases, with 16 bases separating them.

This clonotype occurred a few times. This rearrangement joins TRBV15 to TRBJ2-7; TRBD1 might be the D (5 bases). V lost 0 bases and J 2 bases, leaving 11 bases between the germline ends. Germline-derived CDR1 and CDR2 are LNHNV and YYDKDF (reference sequence). The CDR3 spans 15 residues. The CDR3 coding sequence is TGTGCCACCAGCAGAGATCAGGGTATTGCCTACGAGCAGTACGTC. Encoded protein: CATSRDQGIAYEQYV.

In its sample, this clonotype was seen a few times. One end of the junction is discordant with germline, which a read error may explain. This rearrangement joins TRBV2 to TRBJ2-7, with D possibly matching TRBD2 (5 bases). Looked up from germline, CDR1 is SNHLY and CDR2 is FYNNEI. This CDR3 has 11 amino acids. CDR3 DNA: TGTGCCAGCAGGGAACTTGGGGAGCCGTACTTC. Protein sequence: CASRELGEPYF.

The genes are TRBV6-6 and TRBJ1-1; D not resolved. The CDR3 is 14 amino acids. V was shortened by 0 bases and J by 3 bases, with 8 bases between the two germline ends. CDR1 MNHNY and CDR2 SVGAGI come from the germline V gene (reference sequence). DNA for the CDR3: TGTGCCAGCAGTTACTCGACCTTAGACACTGAAGCTTTCTTT. As protein: CASSYSTLDTEAFF.

The J gene is TRBJ1-1, the V gene TRBV6-2 or TRBV6-3; 7 bases are shared with TRBD1. Unmatched junction bases numbered 6, after V lost 2 bases and J lost 9 bases. Germline-derived CDR1 and CDR2 are MNHEY and SVGEGT. The CDR3 totals 13 residues. CDR3 protein: CASSYTTGDKAFF. CDR3 sequence (DNA): TGTGCCAGCAGTTACACCACAGGGGATAAAGCTTTCTTT.

V and J are TRBV10-3 and TRBJ1-1; 7 bases align to TRBD1. The CDR3 has 14 residues. Germline V gene lookup returns CDR1 ENHRY and CDR2 SYGVKD. V gave up 2 bases and J gave up 1 base; unmatched junction bases: 1. The DNA of the CDR3 is TGTGCCATCAGTGAGAGGGGGCAGAACACTGAAGCTTTCTTT. This gives the protein CAISERGQNTEAFF.

This clonotype was detected many times. The rearrangement links TRBV24-1 to TRBJ2-3, with TRBD1 as a possible D gene (8 bases). V lost 6 bases and J lost 5, with 20 bases in between. The germline gives CDR1 KGHDR, CDR2 SFDVKD. The CDR3 has 16 residues. Written as DNA, the CDR3 is TGTGCCACCAGTAGTGGGCGGCGGGGGACAGGAGATACGCAGTATTTT. Translation gives CATSSGRRGTGDTQYF.

The V and J genes are TRBV4-1 and TRBJ2-5; D remains ambiguous. Germline values: CDR1 MGHRA, CDR2 YSYEKL. V shed 4 bases and J shed 2 bases, with 17 bases lying between them. This CDR3 has 16 residues. CDR3 residues: CASSRSFAGSQETQYF. Here the CDR3 DNA reads TGCGCCAGCAGCCGCTCATTTGCAGGATCACAAGAGACCCAGTACTTC.

This clonotype was seen more than once but under ten times. This sequence joins TRBV7-2 and TRBJ1-1; D ambiguous. The CDR3 totals 16 residues. Germline loops: CDR1 SGHTA, CDR2 FQGNSA. The germline V and J ends were trimmed by 5 bases and 1 base, with 17 bases remaining between them. The CDR3 loop is CASSQPPPHGNTEAFF. The CDR3 bases are TGTGCCAGCAGCCAACCACCTCCCCATGGGAACACTGAAGCTTTCTTT. The full variable domain, with the rest looked up from reference TRBV7-2 and TRBJ1-1, is GAGVSQSPSNKVTEKGKDVELRCDPISGHTALYWYRQSLGQGLEFLIYFQGNSAPDKSGLPSDRFSAERTGGSVSTLTIQRTQQEDSAVYLCASSQPPPHGNTEAFFGQGTRLTVV.

The sample holds a few counts of this clonotype. This chain links TRBV28 with TRBJ1-1; a possible D gene is TRBD1 (5 bases). The CDR3 length is 14 residues. Germline V CDR1 and CDR2: MDHEN, SYDVKM. Trimming removed 3 bases from V and 3 bases from J, with 11 bases in between. The CDR3 nucleotides read TGTGCCAGCAGTTTCCAACAGGACCACACTGAAGCTTTCTTT. It yields the protein CASSFQQDHTEAFF. The full variable domain, completed using reference TRBV28 and TRBJ1-1, is DVKVTQSSRYLVKRTGEKVFLECVQDMDHENMFWYRQDPGLGLRLIYFSYDVKMKEKGDIPEGYSVSREKKERFSLILESASTNQTSMYLCASSFQQDHTEAFFGQGTRLTVV.

A few counts support this clonotype. V usage is TRBV13 and J usage is TRBJ1-1; D is unresolved. Germline V gives CDR1 PRHDT, CDR2 FYEKMQ (reference sequence). The V and J ends lost 4 bases and 7 bases respectively, with 10 bases between them. The CDR3 extends over 12 amino acids. The chain's CDR3 is CASSSGWGEAFF. CDR3 sequence (DNA): TGTGCCAGCAGCTCCGGGTGGGGTGAAGCTTTCTTT.

The V and J genes are TRBV24-1 and TRBJ2-5; D not resolved. The germline gives CDR1 KGHDR, CDR2 SFDVKD. V gave up 3 bases and J gave up 6 bases, with 7 bases separating them. The CDR3 length is 12 residues. CDR3 residues: CATSDTGKTQYF. DNA of the CDR3: TGTGCCACCAGTGATACTGGGAAGACCCAGTACTTC.

The chain couples TRBV7-9 to TRBJ1-5; D not certain. CDR1 is SEHNR and CDR2 is FQNEAQ in the germline V gene (reference sequence). The ends were cut back, 1 base at V and 3 bases at J, with 10 bases in the middle. The CDR3 consists of 15 residues. For the CDR3, the DNA is TGTGCCAGCAGCTTAGGACCGGGGTTCAATCAGCCCCAGCATTTT. This encodes CASSLGPGFNQPQHF.

This clonotype was counted a few times. The chain links TRBV7-8 to TRBJ2-7; 11 bases map to TRBD2. The CDR3 extends over 14 amino acids. V shed 5 bases and J 4 bases; nucleotides not matched to a gene: 4. CDR1 is SGHVS, CDR2 FQNEAQ, per germline. The CDR3 sequence is CASSETSGEYEQYV. Here the CDR3 DNA reads TGTGCCAGCAGCGAGACTAGCGGGGAATACGAGCAGTACGTC.

This clonotype has a handful of counts. The chain is built from TRBV5-1 and TRBJ1-6; D might be TRBD1 (6 bases). This CDR3 has 17 residues. Looked up from germline, CDR1 is SGHRS and CDR2 is YFSETQ. Trimming left V 4 bases short and J 7 bases short, with 21 bases between. The CDR3 sequence is CASSVTGYREFNSPLHF. For the CDR3, the DNA is TGCGCCAGCAGCGTCACAGGGTATAGGGAGTTCAATTCACCCCTCCACTTT.

The V gene is TRBV10-3, the J gene TRBJ2-2, with 7 nucleotides matching TRBD1. The junction had 14 bases not matched to a gene; V was cut back by 5 bases and J by 5 bases. This CDR3 has 17 amino acids. Germline values: CDR1 ENHRY, CDR2 SYGVKD. CDR3 bases: TGTGCCATCAGTCTCGACAGGGTCGGGCCGCGAACCGGGGAGCTGTTTTTT. This gives the protein CAISLDRVGPRTGELFF.

The gene calls are TRBV20-1 and TRBJ1-5; D not resolved. CDR3 length: 12 amino acids. Germline V gene sequence: CDR1 DFQATT, CDR2 SNEGSKA (reference sequence). With 3 bases removed from V and 6 bases from J, the gap between germline ends came to 9 bases. The CDR3 spells CSASQVGQPQHF. CDR3 nucleotide sequence: TGCAGTGCTAGTCAGGTTGGTCAGCCCCAGCATTTT.

The sample holds a few counts of this clonotype. The chain is built from TRBV2 and TRBJ1-5; D is possibly TRBD1 (5 bases). The CDR3 contains 13 residues. The V end was cut by 7 bases, the J end by 1 base, with 8 bases between. CDR1 is SNHLY, CDR2 FYNNEI, per germline. CDR3 region: CASIRDSNQPQHF. CDR3 in DNA: TGTGCCAGCATTCGGGACAGCAATCAGCCCCAGCATTTT.

In this sample, this clonotype turned up many times. V usage is TRBV12-3 or TRBV12-4 and J usage is TRBJ1-1, with D hard to call. This CDR3 is 12 amino acids long. V was cut by 5 bases and J by 0 bases, with 4 bases left in between. As DNA, the CDR3 is TGTGCCAGCAGTAATATGAACACTGAAGCTTTCTTT. Encoded protein: CASSNMNTEAFF.

The chain carries TRBV4-3 and TRBJ2-1, with D possibly being TRBD1 or TRBD2 (6 bases each). Trimming removed 1 base from V and 2 bases from J, with 12 bases in between. Germline CDR1 and CDR2: LGHNA and YSLEER. The CDR3 is 16 amino acids. In nucleotides, the CDR3 is TGCGCCAGCAGCCAAGGAGTGGGGGGCACCTACAATGAGCAGTTCTTC. It yields the protein CASSQGVGGTYNEQFF.

In this sample, this clonotype turned up many times. J is TRBJ2-5 and V is TRBV7-9, with D perhaps matching TRBD1 or TRBD2 (5 bases each). The germline V gene has CDR1 SEHNR and CDR2 FQNEAQ (reference sequence). This CDR3 is 14 amino acids long. V lost 3 bases to trimming and J lost 2 bases, with 10 bases between them. The CDR3 here is CASSLSGTQETQYF. The CDR3 bases are TGTGCCAGCAGCTTGTCTGGGACGCAAGAGACCCAGTACTTC.

The chain is built from TRBV20-1 and TRBJ2-3, with D possibly TRBD2 on 6 matching bases. Germline lookup yields CDR1 DFQATT and CDR2 SNEGSKA (reference sequence). V lost 6 bases and J 10 bases, leaving 17 bases between the germline ends. CDR3 length equals 12 residues. The CDR3: CSALTSSGAQYF. In nucleotides, the CDR3 is TGCAGTGCACTTACTAGCTCCGGTGCGCAGTATTTT.